The 6 T cell receptor beta chains given below trace back to one sample, sequenced in a study of CD8 T cells in ankylosing spondylitis. TCRdb called the 5' RACE reads again in MiXCR, with one record for every CDR3 protein. The sample has under 400,000 distinct CDR3 sequences, about 9.9% seen once. The sequencing sample was made of blood, either unsorted or a sorted T cell fraction (not recorded which). Source of these receptors: a female donor with ankylosing spondylitis or in good health (not recorded which).

At least ten counts were recorded for this clonotype. The genes are TRBV5-1 and TRBJ2-1; D not resolved. CDR3 length: 16 amino acids. CDR1 and CDR2 (germline): SGHRS, YFSETQ. Deletions cut 0 bases from V and 4 bases from J, with 14 bases between. For the CDR3, the DNA is TGCGCCAGCAGCTTGGGTGGAAACGCTGGTTACAATGAGCAGTTCTTC. It translates to CASSLGGNAGYNEQFF.

This clonotype was seen a handful of times. CDR3 sequence: CASSLPGQETQYF. In DNA, the CDR3 is TGTGCCAGCAGTTTGCCCGGACAAGAGACCCAGTACTTC. V gene TRBV12-3 or TRBV12-4 combines with J gene TRBJ2-5; no reliable D call. Trimming cost V 3 bases and J 2 bases, with 7 bases left between them. CDR3 size: 13 residues.

This clonotype was counted at least ten times. CDR3 sequence: CSASYRGPGELFF. Here the CDR3 DNA reads TGCAGTGCTAGTTATAGGGGACCCGGGGAGCTGTTTTTT. The rearrangement links TRBV20-1 to TRBJ2-2; D is tentatively TRBD1 or TRBD2 (5 bases each). The germline V gene has CDR1 DFQATT and CDR2 SNEGSKA (reference sequence). This CDR3 contains 13 residues. V was shortened by 3 bases and J by 6 bases, with 11 bases between the two germline ends.

This clonotype showed up many times. The rearrangement joins TRBV6-5 to TRBJ1-5; no firm D call. This CDR3 is 15 amino acids long. Germline V lookup: CDR1 MNHEY, CDR2 SVGAGI. Deletions cut 3 bases from V and 0 bases from J, with 9 bases between. The CDR3, as DNA: TGTGCCAGCAGTTATTCGCATGATAGCAATCAGCCCCAGCATTTT. Translated, it gives CASSYSHDSNQPQHF.

Regarding this clonotype: A junction end diverges from the germline sequence, so it may reflect a read error. This chain links TRBV5-1 with TRBJ2-2, with D maybe TRBD2 (5 bases). This CDR3 comprises 13 residues. Germline loops: CDR1 SGHRS, CDR2 YFSETQ. The CDR3 loop is CASSLKVTGEPFF. In DNA, the CDR3 is TGCGCCAGCAGCTTGAAGGTGACCGGGGAGCCGTTTTTT.

This clonotype appeared many times. The chain carries TRBV27 and TRBJ1-6, with D possibly matching TRBD1 (5 bases). There are 16 residues in the CDR3. Trimming took 5 bases from V and 9 from J, leaving 20 bases between them. The V gene's germline CDR1 is MNHEY and CDR2 SMNVEV (reference sequence). This CDR3 is CASSPIGSPRGSPLHF. The CDR3 nucleotides read TGTGCCAGCAGTCCTATTGGGAGCCCAAGGGGTTCACCCCTCCACTTT.